Included here is one TCR beta chain sequence, with context. Its antigen remains unknown. The data originate from a study of shared clonotypes between healthy human individuals. Study conclusions and caveats: Depth was large, yet rarefaction showed that sorted-subset sequencing was incomplete.

Evenly divided among several immunoSEQ plates was the genomic DNA of each subset. Some clones are missing from TCRdb's copy, which holds only in-frame ones; the method was immunoSEQ multiplex PCR. The sample has a few million clones, about 92% seen once. The CDR3 has 13 amino acids. CDR1 is MDHEN and CDR2 is SYDVKM in the germline V gene. The V and J ends lost 2 bases and 7 bases respectively, with 11 bases between them. The sequence derives from a man between 18 and 35 years old in good health. Some clones in this sample may be carry-over from other donors' samples. The chain is built from TRBV28 and TRBJ1-1; D gene uncertain. The specimen was naive CD4+ T cells from PBMCs. Subset noted: CD45RA+ positively selected. CDR3 nucleotide sequence: TGTGCCAGCAGTTTAAACGGCGGCGGTGAAGCTTTCTTT. Its protein is CASSLNGGGEAFF. The full variable domain, its missing parts supplied by reference TRBV28 and TRBJ1-1, is DVKVTQSSRYLVKRTGEKVFLECVQDMDHENMFWYRQDPGLGLRLIYFSYDVKMKEKGDIPEGYSVSREKKERFSLILESASTNQTSMYLCASSLNGGGEAFFGQGTRLTVV.